The present T cell receptor beta chain was sequenced within a study of memory B cells and T cells in multiple sclerosis. Study outcomes and limitations: Shared clonotype counts depended on differing compartment clone-set sizes and were normalized.

Measured with immunoSEQ multiplex PCR; TCRdb has only the in-frame clones, and not every one. The data hold 8,000 or so clones, with about 60% observed a single time. With V trimmed by 2 bases and J by 5 bases, 4 bases remained unmatched. The CDR3 has 14 amino acids. CDR1 and CDR2 from the germline V gene are MNHEY and SVGAGI. Regarding this clone: Its antigen is undetermined.

The sequenced material came from memory (CD45RO+) CD8+ T cells from blood. V usage is TRBV6-5 and J usage is TRBJ1-2, with 8 positions matching TRBD1. The sequence was collected from a human donor with multiple sclerosis. This CDR3 is CASSYLGTGYGYTF. The CDR3 DNA reads TGTGCCAGCAGTTACCTTGGGACAGGATATGGCTACACCTTC.